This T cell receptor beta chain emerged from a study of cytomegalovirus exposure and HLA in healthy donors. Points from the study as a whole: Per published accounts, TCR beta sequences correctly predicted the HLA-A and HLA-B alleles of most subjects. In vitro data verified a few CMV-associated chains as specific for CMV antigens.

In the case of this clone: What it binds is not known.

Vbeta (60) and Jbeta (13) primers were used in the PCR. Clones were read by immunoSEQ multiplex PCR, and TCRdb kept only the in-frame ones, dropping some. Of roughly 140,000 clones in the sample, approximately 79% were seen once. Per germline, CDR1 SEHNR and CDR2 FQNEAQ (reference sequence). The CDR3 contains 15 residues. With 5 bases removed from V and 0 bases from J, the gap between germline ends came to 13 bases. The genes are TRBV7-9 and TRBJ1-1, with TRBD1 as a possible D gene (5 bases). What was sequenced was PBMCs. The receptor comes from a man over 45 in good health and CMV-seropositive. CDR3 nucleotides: TGTGCCAGCAGCCCGCGGGGGGGGGTGAACACTGAAGCTTTCTTT. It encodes CASSPRGGVNTEAFF.